This T cell receptor (beta chain) emerged from a study of metastatic and nonmetastatic thyroid tumors. Study at large: Across peripheral blood and tumor or nodule tissue samples taken from malignant and benign thyroid patients, the repertoires were compared with one another. Whole-study findings and limits: TCR beta diversity was reportedly significantly higher in malignant thyroid tumors than benign nodules, in blood and tumor.

CDR1 and CDR2 from the germline V gene are SQVTM and ANQGSEA. Trimming pared 7 bases from V and 0 bases from J, leaving 15 bases between. CDR3 size: 14 residues. In its sample, this clone was seen many times. Antigen specificity is unknown. Every patient underwent thyroid surgery untreated. Per the original data handling: Using the CDR3 differences seen across clinicopathological groups, the authors built a distant-metastasis classifier for papillary thyroid cancer, which was meant to discriminate distant-metastatic patients. TCRdb redid the clone calls on the PCR reads using MiXCR. The V and J calls, along with clone size, are taken from TCRdb and not from the paper's own processing. The sample lists about 28,000 clones; 15% to 20% were seen once.

Sample: blood. The chain joins TRBV29-1 to TRBJ1-1, with D maybe TRBD1 (5 bases). The sequence came from a female donor with papillary thyroid cancer or a benign thyroid nodule (not recorded which). Some clones in this sample may be carry-over from other donors' samples. The CDR3 nucleotides are TGCAGCGCCCAAGGGACTTATATGAACACTGAAGCTTTCTTT. Translating gives CSAQGTYMNTEAFF.